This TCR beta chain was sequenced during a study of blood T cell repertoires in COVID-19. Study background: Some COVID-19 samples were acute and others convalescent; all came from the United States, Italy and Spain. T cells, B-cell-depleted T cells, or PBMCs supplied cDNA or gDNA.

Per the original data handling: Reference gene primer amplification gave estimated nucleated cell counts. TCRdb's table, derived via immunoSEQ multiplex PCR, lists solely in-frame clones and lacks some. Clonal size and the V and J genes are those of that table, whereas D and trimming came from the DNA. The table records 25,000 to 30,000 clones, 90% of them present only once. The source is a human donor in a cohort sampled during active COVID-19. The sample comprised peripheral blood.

The CDR3 loop is CASSHSGANVLTF. CDR3 bases: TGTGCCAGCAGTCACTCTGGGGCCAACGTCCTGACTTTC. The chain is built from TRBV3-1 (or the pseudogene TRBV3-2) and TRBJ2-6; D gene uncertain. Trimming stripped 6 bases from V and 0 bases from J, with 3 bases between. This CDR3 has 13 residues. CDR1 is LGHDT, CDR2 YNNKEL, per germline (reference sequence).